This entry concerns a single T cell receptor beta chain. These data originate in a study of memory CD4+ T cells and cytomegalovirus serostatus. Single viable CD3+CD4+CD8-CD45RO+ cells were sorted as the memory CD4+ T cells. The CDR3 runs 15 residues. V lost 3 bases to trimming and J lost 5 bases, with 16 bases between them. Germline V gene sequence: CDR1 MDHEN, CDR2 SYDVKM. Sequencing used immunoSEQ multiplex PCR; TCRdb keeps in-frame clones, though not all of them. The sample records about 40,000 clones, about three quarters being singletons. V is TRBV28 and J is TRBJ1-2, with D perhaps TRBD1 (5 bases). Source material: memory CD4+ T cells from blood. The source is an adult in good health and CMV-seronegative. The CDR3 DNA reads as TGTGCCAGCAGTTTGGTCGGGACCGATCTTTATGGCTACACCTTC. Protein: CASSLVGTDLYGYTF.